The 27 T cell receptor beta chains listed next were all sequenced from one sample in a study of shared clonotypes between healthy human individuals. Method: immunoSEQ multiplex PCR; TCRdb's copy keeps in-frame clones and lacks some. The table has 550,000 to 750,000 clones, about 95% seen once. CD45RO negativity and positive selection for CCR7 defined naive CD8 cells, a population that excluded terminally differentiated effector memory CD45RA+ cells. What was sequenced was naive CD8+ T cells sorted from blood. The receptors shown here come from a woman under 40 in good health.

The gene calls are TRBV2 and TRBJ2-1; 7 bases are a match to TRBD2. This CDR3 has 14 amino acids. Germline V gives CDR1 SNHLY, CDR2 FYNNEI. Germline trimming cut 3 bases from V and 7 bases from J; bases unmatched to any gene: 6. This CDR3 reads CASSDSSGRNEQFF. For the CDR3, the DNA is TGTGCCAGCAGTGATTCTAGCGGCCGGAATGAGCAGTTCTTC.

V and J are TRBV15 and TRBJ1-5, with D possibly being TRBD1 (6 bases). The germline CDR1 and CDR2 sequences are LNHNV and YYDKDF (reference sequence). The CDR3 is 14 amino acids. V was trimmed by 0 bases and J by 9 bases, leaving 12 bases between them. Here the CDR3 DNA reads TGTGCCACCAGCAGAGAACAGGGTTCATGGCCCCAGCATTTT. This gives the protein CATSREQGSWPQHF.

This chain joins TRBV30 and TRBJ2-7; D is uncertain. Trimming removed 8 bases from V and 3 bases from J, with 14 bases in between. There are 12 residues in the CDR3. Germline CDR1 GTSNPN, CDR2 SVGIG (reference sequence). This CDR3 reads CAANWLDYEQYF. The CDR3, as DNA: TGTGCCGCTAATTGGCTGGACTACGAGCAGTACTTC.

This sequence joins TRBV6-1 and TRBJ1-2; possible D gene TRBD1, 6 bases. From germline, CDR1 is MNHNS and CDR2 SASEGT. This CDR3 comprises 14 residues. The V end was cut by 11 bases, the J end by 4 bases, with 20 bases between. CDR3 sequence reads: CAGEGFGGPYGYTF. CDR3 sequence (DNA): TGTGCCGGGGAAGGGTTTGGGGGGCCCTATGGCTACACCTTC.

This clone was observed once. Other DNA sequences of this sample code for an identical CDR3. The chain has TRBV29-1 and TRBJ2-1, with D tentatively TRBD1 (6 bases). CDR3 length: 15 amino acids. With 7 bases removed from V and 0 bases from J, the gap between germline ends came to 16 bases. Germline values: CDR1 SQVTM, CDR2 ANQGSEA. CDR3 region: CSAEGGRSSYNEQFF. CDR3 DNA: TGCAGCGCCGAAGGGGGTCGTAGCTCCTACAATGAGCAGTTCTTC.

This chain links TRBV27 with TRBJ2-1; D is ambiguous. This CDR3 region has 12 residues. Germline values: CDR1 MNHEY, CDR2 SMNVEV (reference sequence). V lost 3 bases to trimming and J lost 6 bases, with 6 bases between them. The CDR3 protein is CASSFPPNEQFF. For the CDR3, the DNA is TGTGCCAGCAGTTTTCCTCCCAATGAGCAGTTCTTC.

The J gene is TRBJ2-1, the V gene TRBV6-5, with D maybe TRBD2 (6 bases). The CDR3 has 16 residues. Germline loops: CDR1 MNHEY, CDR2 SVGAGI. The V end was cut by 0 bases, the J end by 0 bases, with 9 bases between. In DNA, the CDR3 is TGTGCCAGCAGTTACTCGGAGGGGAGCTCCTACAATGAGCAGTTCTTC. Amino acid sequence: CASSYSEGSSYNEQFF.

V gene TRBV5-6 combines with J gene TRBJ1-2; D not resolved. V lost 0 bases, J lost 8 bases, and 17 bases lay in between. The CDR3 length is 15 residues. CDR1 SGHDT and CDR2 YYEEEE come from the germline V gene. CDR3 sequence reads: CASSLGNQEGRGYTF. CDR3 nucleotide sequence: TGTGCCAGCAGCTTGGGAAATCAGGAGGGTCGCGGCTACACCTTC.

This chain connects TRBV27 to TRBJ2-1; D unresolved. V was cut by 3 bases and J by 7 bases, with 13 bases left in between. The CDR3 extends over 14 amino acids. CDR1 and CDR2 from the germline V gene are MNHEY and SMNVEV (reference sequence). The CDR3 spells CASSFIVPPNEQFF. CDR3 in DNA: TGTGCCAGCAGTTTTATTGTTCCGCCTAATGAGCAGTTCTTC.

As to this clone: This sample includes further DNA sequences coding for the same CDR3. CDR3 in amino acids: CASSVLDNEQFF. CDR3 DNA: TGTGCCAGCAGCGTCCTGGACAATGAGCAGTTCTTC. The rearrangement links TRBV5-6 to TRBJ2-1; no definite D call. There are 12 residues in the CDR3. The V end lost 4 bases, the J end lost 5 bases, and 7 bases lay between the germline ends. Per the germline V gene, CDR1 is SGHDT and CDR2 is YYEEEE. The full variable domain, its missing parts supplied by reference TRBV5-6 and TRBJ2-1, is DAGVTQSPTHLIKTRGQQVTLRCSPKSGHDTVSWYQQALGQGPQFIFQYYEEEERQRGNFPDRFSGHQFPNYSSELNVNALLLGDSALYLCASSVLDNEQFFGPGTRLTVL.

V gene TRBV4-2 combines with J gene TRBJ2-1; TRBD2 matches 9 bases. The trim removed 0 bases at V and 8 bases at J, leaving 5 bases unmatched. This CDR3 contains 15 residues. Germline CDR1 is LGHNA and CDR2 is YNFKEQ. CDR3 bases: TGTGCCAGCAGCCAAGATCTGGCTAGCGGGGATGAGCAGTTCTTC. It specifies CASSQDLASGDEQFF.

The rearrangement joins TRBV5-6 to TRBJ2-7; D not certain. The CDR3 sequence is 11 residues long. V dropped 3 bases and J dropped 6 bases, with 7 bases sitting between them. Germline V gene sequence: CDR1 SGHDT, CDR2 YYEEEE. CDR3 in amino acids: CASSSGIEQYF. The CDR3 nucleotides read TGTGCCAGCAGCTCTGGCATCGAGCAGTACTTC.

About this clone: Other DNA sequences from this sample encode an identical CDR3 as well. This chain links TRBV27 with TRBJ2-7; D not certain. The V gene lost 3 bases and the J gene lost 6 bases, with 6 bases spanning the gap. Germline V gene lookup returns CDR1 MNHEY and CDR2 SMNVEV (reference sequence). The CDR3 extends over 11 amino acids. CDR3 nucleotides: TGTGCCAGCAGTTTTGGTCTCGAGCAGTACTTC. Translating it yields CASSFGLEQYF.

Only one count was recorded for this clone. The chain uses TRBV7-9 and TRBJ1-4, with D hard to call. The CDR3 consists of 16 residues. The ends were cut back, 2 bases at V and 8 bases at J, with 18 bases in the middle. Per the germline V gene, CDR1 is SEHNR and CDR2 is FQNEAQ (reference sequence). CDR3 sequence reads: CASSLLIGESREKLFF. The DNA of the CDR3 is TGTGCCAGCAGCTTATTGATCGGGGAATCTAGAGAAAAACTGTTTTTT.

The chain has TRBV28 and TRBJ2-2, with TRBD2 matching over 11 bases. The CDR3 length is 18 residues. Germline lookup yields CDR1 MDHEN and CDR2 SYDVKM. The V segment lost 2 bases and the J segment 3 bases; nucleotides outside the gene matches: 8. This CDR3 reads CASSLNIAGGPDTGELFF. In nucleotides, the CDR3 is TGTGCCAGCAGTTTAAATATAGCGGGAGGGCCTGACACCGGGGAGCTGTTTTTT.

This clone appeared once. The chain carries TRBV5-1 and TRBJ2-7; perhaps D is TRBD1 or TRBD2 (6 bases each). The germline V gene encodes CDR1 SGHRS and CDR2 YFSETQ. V was cut by 1 base and J by 1 base, with 9 bases left in between. The CDR3 sequence is 14 residues long. The DNA for the CDR3 is TGCGCCAGCAGCTTGACAGGGAGGTCCTACGAGCAGTACTTC. Amino acid sequence: CASSLTGRSYEQYF.

This sequence joins TRBV27 and TRBJ2-7; TRBD2 agrees at 10 bases. Trimming removed 6 bases from V and 1 base from J; junction bases left unmatched: 3. Germline V gives CDR1 MNHEY, CDR2 SMNVEV (reference sequence). The CDR3 has 14 residues. The CDR3 is CASRYSGGSYEQYF. The CDR3 region has the DNA TGTGCCAGCAGATATAGCGGGGGGTCCTACGAGCAGTACTTC.

The chain carries TRBV11-2 and TRBJ1-3, with D unclear. V lost 1 base to trimming and J lost 2 bases, with 9 bases between them. The CDR3 runs 15 residues. The germline V gene encodes CDR1 SGHAT and CDR2 FQNNGV. CDR3 loop: CASSLAGVTGNTIYF. Written as DNA, the CDR3 is TGTGCCAGCAGCTTAGCGGGTGTTACTGGAAACACCATATATTTT. Based on the CDR3 plus reference TRBV11-2 and TRBJ1-3, the full variable domain is EAGVAQSPRYKIIEKRQSVAFWCNPISGHATLYWYQQILGQGPKLLIQFQNNGVVDDSQLPKDRFSAERLKGVDSTLKIQPAKLEDSAVYLCASSLAGVTGNTIYFGEGSWLTVV.

The rearrangement links TRBV6-1 to TRBJ2-7, with D possibly TRBD2 on 6 matching bases. The germline V and J ends were trimmed by 9 bases and 2 bases, with 11 bases remaining between them. The CDR3 consists of 12 residues. Germline CDR1 MNHNS, CDR2 SASEGT. This chain's CDR3 is CASTEGAYEQYF. Here the CDR3 DNA reads TGTGCCAGTACGGAGGGTGCCTACGAGCAGTACTTC.

This clone appeared a few times. The V gene is TRBV5-1, the J gene TRBJ1-1; a weak D match, TRBD1 (5 bases). CDR1 SGHRS and CDR2 YFSETQ come from the germline V gene. With 1 base removed from V and 5 bases from J, the gap between germline ends came to 15 bases. The CDR3 loop spans 15 amino acids. CDR3 region: CASSLLAGRKTEAFF. CDR3 bases: TGCGCCAGCAGCTTGTTGGCAGGGAGGAAGACTGAAGCTTTCTTT.

CDR3 amino acids: CATSRVASGPSTYEQYF. In DNA, the CDR3 is TGTGCCACCAGCAGAGTAGCTAGCGGACCCAGTACCTACGAGCAGTACTTC. The chain has TRBV15 and TRBJ2-7, with 7 bases that match TRBD2. With V trimmed by 1 base and J by 2 bases, 11 bases remained unmatched. This CDR3 is built from 17 residues. The germline CDR1 and CDR2 sequences are LNHNV and YYDKDF (reference sequence). The full variable domain, in which reference TRBV15 and TRBJ2-7 provide the parts outside the CDR3, is DAMVIQNPRYQVTQFGKPVTLSCSQTLNHNVMYWYQQKSSQAPKLLFHYYDKDFNNEADTPDNFQSRRPNTSFCFLDIRSPGLGDTAMYLCATSRVASGPSTYEQYFGPGTRLTVT.

The genes are TRBV27 and TRBJ1-2; D possibly corresponds to TRBD1 (5 bases). V was trimmed by 0 bases and J by 0 bases, leaving 11 bases between them. Germline lookup yields CDR1 MNHEY and CDR2 SMNVEV (reference sequence). The CDR3 has 16 residues. This CDR3 reads CASSLSTAVANYGYTF. The CDR3, as DNA: TGTGCCAGCAGTTTATCGACAGCCGTAGCTAACTATGGCTACACCTTC.

This clone was seen only once. V usage is TRBV28 and J usage is TRBJ2-2; D possibly corresponds to TRBD2 (6 bases). The CDR3 sequence is 13 residues long. V lost 6 bases and J lost 13, with 18 bases in between. CDR1 is MDHEN and CDR2 is SYDVKM in the germline V gene. The CDR3 bases are TGTGCCAGCAGATCGACTAGTTTTCCGGGGCTGTTTTTT. This gives the protein CASRSTSFPGLFF.

The chain recombines TRBV5-1 with TRBJ2-3; D is possibly TRBD2 (5 bases). CDR3 length: 15 amino acids. V was pared by 2 bases and J by 0 bases, with 10 bases between. Germline CDR1 SGHRS, CDR2 YFSETQ. Written as DNA, the CDR3 is TGCGCCAGCAGCTTCAGGCGGGCTAGCACAGATACGCAGTATTTT. Amino acids: CASSFRRASTDTQYF.

The V and J genes are TRBV5-8 and TRBJ2-1; D unclear. Germline V gene data show CDR1 as SGHTS and CDR2 as YDEGEE. The ends were cut back, 0 bases at V and 8 bases at J, with 6 bases in the middle. This CDR3 has 12 residues. CDR3: CASSLGSDEQFF. CDR3 DNA sequence: TGTGCCAGCAGCTTGGGTTCCGATGAGCAGTTCTTC. Full variable domain (missing parts from reference TRBV5-8 and TRBJ2-1): EAGVTQSPTHLIKTRGQQATLRCSPISGHTSVYWYQQALGLGLQFLLWYDEGEERNRGNFPPRFSGRQFPNYSSELNVNALELEDSALYLCASSLGSDEQFFGPGTRLTVL.

The chain uses TRBV7-9 and TRBJ1-4, with unresolved D. Germline CDR1 is SEHNR and CDR2 is FQNEAQ (reference sequence). The CDR3 contains 12 residues. Trimming took 6 bases from V and 8 from J, leaving 10 bases between them. This chain's CDR3 is CASSEGGEKLFF. Here the CDR3 DNA reads TGTGCCAGCAGTGAGGGAGGCGAAAAACTGTTTTTT. Complete variable domain (other parts from reference TRBV7-9 and TRBJ1-4): DTGVSQNPRHKITKRGQNVTFRCDPISEHNRLYWYRQTLGQGPEFLTYFQNEAQLEKSRLLSDRFSAERPKGSFSTLEIQRTEQGDSAMYLCASSEGGEKLFFGSGTQLSVL.

The V call is TRBV9, the J call TRBJ1-2; 11 bases map to TRBD1. The CDR3 totals 16 residues. V was clipped by 3 bases and J by 0 bases; unmatched bases: 4. The germline CDR1 and CDR2 sequences are SGDLS and YYNGEE. The CDR3 coding sequence is TGTGCCAGCAGCGGGACAGGGGGCCAGACTAACTATGGCTACACCTTC. This gives the protein CASSGTGGQTNYGYTF.